These 2 T cell receptor beta chains share one sample of origin, sequenced in a study of cytomegalovirus exposure and HLA in healthy donors. The primer mix had 60 Vbeta and 13 Jbeta primers. Sequencing was performed with immunoSEQ multiplex PCR; in TCRdb, only in-frame clones are kept and a portion is missing. The sample contains about 87,000 clones, 70% to 85% of which appear only once. The sample comprised PBMCs. These receptors originate from a man younger than 40 in good health and CMV-seropositive.

The rearrangement joins TRBV7-8 to TRBJ1-5, with TRBD1 as a possible D gene (5 bases). The germline V gene encodes CDR1 SGHVS and CDR2 FQNEAQ. Deletions cut 1 base from V and 7 bases from J, with 14 bases between. The CDR3 runs 15 residues. The DNA for the CDR3 is TGTGCCAGCAGCTTAGGGGGCCAACCGACCCAGCCCCAGCATTTT. Protein product: CASSLGGQPTQPQHF.

This sequence joins TRBV4-1 and TRBJ2-1, with TRBD2 matching over 8 bases. Germline CDR1 MGHRA, CDR2 YSYEKL. This CDR3 region has 16 residues. With 0 bases clipped from V and 5 bases from J, the junction kept 6 bases outside the gene matches. Here the CDR3 reads CASSQERAGAHNEQFF. The CDR3, as DNA: TGCGCCAGCAGCCAAGAACGAGCGGGAGCCCACAATGAGCAGTTCTTC.